This TCR beta chain was sequenced in a study of tissue T cells after allogeneic stem cell transplantation. Study-level points and caveats: Tissue-detected TCR repertoire was only partly captured by blood and spleen T cells.

V lost 4 bases and J lost 4, with 11 bases in between. This CDR3 contains 13 residues. Germline V gene sequence: CDR1 KGHPV, CDR2 FQNQEV (reference sequence). Only in-frame clones appear in the TCRdb table, and some are missing; sequencing was by immunoSEQ multiplex PCR. Of 10,000 or so clones listed, more than 30% are singletons. Described time point: mouse harvest day 7 after allogeneic transplant. The graft held 10^6 splenic CD5+ T cells and 10^7 T-cell-depleted bone marrow cells. With regard to this clone: The antigen remains undetermined. The germline and genes are mouse ones. The read comes to an end 1 residue before the CDR3 does, leaving the germline J gene to fill in the end.

The receptor was derived from a female BALB/c mouse given C57BL/6 T cells with graft-versus-host disease after an allogeneic hematopoietic cell transplant. The gene calls are TRBV26 and TRBJ2-7; a weak D match, TRBD2 (6 bases). Sequencing used skin. The part of the CDR3 DNA that was read is TGTGCCAGCAGTCGCCCGGGGGGTTATGAACAGTAC. Protein product: CASSRPGGYEQY. The entire CDR3 is CASSRPGGYEQYF.